This T cell receptor (beta chain) comes out of a study of blood T cell repertoires in COVID-19. About the study: The samples span acute and convalescent COVID-19 from the United States, Italy and Spain. In each case, the material was cDNA or gDNA derived from T cells, B-cell-depleted T cells, or PBMCs.

CDR3 size: 14 residues. V lost 0 bases to trimming and J lost 4 bases; unmatched junction nucleotides: 0. Per the germline V gene, CDR1 is SGHRS and CDR2 is YFSETQ. Methods used by the authors: Counts of nucleated cells, estimated from reference gene primer amplification, were obtained. This table comes from immunoSEQ multiplex PCR, and its TCRdb copy is limited to in-frame clones, with some not included. The DNA was the basis for D and trimming; V, J and clone size are from that table. The table shows some 270,000 clones, with about 89% occurring only once. For this clone: Additional DNA sequences in this sample encode the identical CDR3.

Specimen: peripheral blood. This sequence joins TRBV5-1 and TRBJ2-7, with 11 bases that match TRBD2. The clonotype was recovered from a man aged 50 or older with acute or convalescent COVID-19. This chain's CDR3 is CASSLGTSGYEQYF. The DNA for the CDR3 is TGCGCCAGCAGCTTGGGGACTAGCGGGTACGAGCAGTACTTC.